The subject of this entry is one TCR beta chain. For each subset, genomic DNA was distributed in equal portions over several immunoSEQ plates. Replicate PCRs for unsorted PBMC used roughly 320 ng DNA (roughly 29,000 T cell genomes). The sequencing of unsorted PBMC DNA took place on ten immunoSEQ deep assay plates. Generated by immunoSEQ multiplex PCR, the TCRdb table keeps only in-frame clones and is missing some. This table has approximately 500,000 clones, about 80% appearing once. This entry belongs to a study of shared clonotypes between healthy human individuals. Genomic DNA for unsorted samples, which was extracted with the QIAamp DNA Blood Mini kit, came from about 90 million PBMCs. Germline lookup yields CDR1 MNHNY and CDR2 SVGAGI (reference sequence). V was pared by 5 bases and J by 6 bases, with 14 bases between. The CDR3 sequence is 14 residues long.

The specimen sequenced was PBMCs. The receptor was isolated from a woman in her forties in good health. Some clones in this sample may be carry-over from other donors' samples. J is TRBJ2-1 and V is TRBV6-6, with no clear D. The CDR3 nucleotides read TGTGCCAGCAGTCCCGCGCCACCTCCCAATGAGCAGTTCTTC. This codes for CASSPAPPPNEQFF.